This T cell receptor (beta chain) originates from a study of blood T cell repertoires in COVID-19. Study as a whole: Two consecutive negative NP/OP PCR tests, clearance, or resolved symptoms defined Cohort 3 recovery.

Germline CDR1 and CDR2: MNHNS and SASEGT. The V end was cut by 2 bases, the J end by 7 bases, with 14 bases between. CDR3 length: 14 residues. In the original workflow: Amplification from reference gene primers served as the basis for estimated nucleated cell counts. The table came from immunoSEQ multiplex PCR; TCRdb's copy has only in-frame clones and leaves some out. The V and J calls and the clone size are those of that table, but D and trimming were determined from the DNA. The sample yields about 170,000 clones, approximately 79% seen once. This receptor was identified in a woman between 70 and 85 years old in a cohort exposed to, infected with or recovered from COVID-19 (not recorded which). The chain is built from TRBV6-1 and TRBJ1-2; a weak D match, TRBD1 (6 bases). Source material: PBMCs or T cells enriched from blood (not recorded which). DNA of the CDR3: TGTGCCAGCAGTGAAACAGGGATGGGTCCTGGCTACACCTTC. It specifies CASSETGMGPGYTF.